A single TCR beta chain is shown here with its context. Its antigen is unknown. Chemo-refractory metastatic non-small-cell lung cancer patients were treated with focal radiation plus CTLA-4 blockade with ipilimumab. The source of the sample is a study of radiotherapy plus CTLA-4 blockade in lung cancer. Turning to the study itself: Objective responses were seen in about a sixth of patients, disease control in around 31%.

Produced via immunoSEQ multiplex PCR; TCRdb's table is partial and in-frame only. There are about 45,000 clones in the sample; 70% to 75% occur only once, and around 3.3% lies in the top ten. Study-wide findings and caveats: Early blood T cell clone dynamics, with interferon-beta, were reported to best predict response. An expansion of tumor-derived TCR clones occurred in blood after radiotherapy plus ipilimumab.

This CDR3 is built from 14 residues. CDR1 is SGDLS and CDR2 is YYNGEE in the germline V gene. Deletions cut 4 bases from V and 2 bases from J, with 9 bases between. The receptor was derived from a human donor with non-small cell lung cancer who had a complete response to radiotherapy plus ipilimumab. The sequenced sample was peripheral blood, obtained from a patient treated with radiotherapy plus ipilimumab. The chain combines TRBV9 with TRBJ2-2; possibly TRBD2 for D (6 bases). CDR3 sequence: CASSPTSNTGELFF. The CDR3 region has the DNA TGTGCCAGCAGCCCAACTAGCAACACCGGGGAGCTGTTTTTT. Looking up the rest from reference TRBV9 and TRBJ2-2 gives the full variable domain: DSGVTQTPKHLITATGQRVTLRCSPRSGDLSVYWYQQSLDQGLQFLIQYYNGEERAKGNILERFSAQQFPDLHSELNLSSLELGDSALYFCASSPTSNTGELFFGEGSRLTVL.